The 21 T cell receptor beta chains below were found in one sample sequenced in a study of cytomegalovirus exposure and HLA in healthy donors. 13 Jbeta primers and 60 Vbeta primers were used for the PCR. Generated by immunoSEQ multiplex PCR, the TCRdb table keeps only in-frame clones and is missing some. The table records about 210,000 clones, roughly 87% of them present only once. The sequencing sample was made of PBMCs. The receptors derive from a boy aged 2 to 10 in good health and CMV-seronegative.

The V call is TRBV6-5, the J call TRBJ2-1; no clear D gene. Looked up from germline, CDR1 is MNHEY and CDR2 is SVGAGI. The length of the CDR3 is 15 residues. Trimming took off 3 bases at V and 5 bases at J, with 14 bases between the two ends. CDR3 region: CASSYLPTRNNEQFF. The CDR3 DNA follows: TGTGCCAGCAGTTATCTTCCGACAAGAAACAATGAGCAGTTCTTC.

The chain has TRBV30 and TRBJ1-3; 7 positions agree with TRBD1. The CDR3 is 14 residues long. Germline CDR1 reads GTSNPN; CDR2 reads SVGIG (reference sequence). Trimming cost V 0 bases and J 3 bases; bases outside gene matches: 2. CDR3 coding DNA: TGTGCCTGGAGTGTAAGGGGGCATGGAAACACCATATATTTT. Translated, it gives CAWSVRGHGNTIYF.

The rearrangement uses TRBV19 and TRBJ1-1; D possibly corresponds to TRBD1 (6 bases). V dropped 8 bases and J dropped 1 base, with 8 bases sitting between them. Germline CDR1 and CDR2: LNHDA and SQIVND (reference sequence). CDR3 length: 12 residues. DNA for the CDR3: TGTGCCAGTTACAGGGCGAACACTGAAGCTTTCTTT. It yields the protein CASYRANTEAFF.

This chain links TRBV18 with TRBJ2-5; TRBD1 aligns across 7 bases. CDR1 and CDR2 (germline): KGHSH, LQKENI. Trimming cost V 2 bases and J 6 bases; bases outside gene matches: 6. The CDR3 consists of 14 residues. The chain's CDR3 is CASSPTDREKTQYF. CDR3 DNA: TGTGCCAGCTCACCAACCGACAGGGAAAAGACCCAGTACTTC.

The chain combines TRBV7-9 with TRBJ2-7; D might be TRBD2 (5 bases). Trimming pared 3 bases from V and 1 base from J, leaving 10 bases between. This CDR3 comprises 14 residues. Germline CDR1 reads SEHNR; CDR2 reads FQNEAQ (reference sequence). The CDR3 region has the DNA TGTGCCAGCAGCTTGGCCGGGATGTCCTACGAGCAGTACTTC. Protein: CASSLAGMSYEQYF.

Note on this clone: One end of the junction does not line up with germline, which may come from a read error. The gene calls are TRBV7-9 and TRBJ1-1; D uncertain. The CDR3 runs to 12 residues. Germline CDR1 SEHNR, CDR2 FQNEAQ (reference sequence). This CDR3 reads CSSSFGDTEAFF. CDR3 in DNA: TGTTCCAGCAGCTTCGGAGACACTGAAGCTTTCTTT.

V and J are TRBV7-9 and TRBJ2-7; TRBD2 agrees at 7 bases. The length of the CDR3 is 18 residues. The junction had 15 bases not matched to a gene; V was cut back by 1 base and J by 3 bases. The V gene's germline CDR1 is SEHNR and CDR2 FQNEAQ (reference sequence). This chain's CDR3 is CASSLVEGEGRNRYEQYF. Written as DNA, the CDR3 is TGTGCCAGCAGCTTAGTGGAAGGGGAGGGCAGGAACCGCTACGAGCAGTACTTC. Drawing the rest from reference TRBV7-9 and TRBJ2-7, the complete variable domain is DTGVSQNPRHKITKRGQNVTFRCDPISEHNRLYWYRQTLGQGPEFLTYFQNEAQLEKSRLLSDRFSAERPKGSFSTLEIQRTEQGDSAMYLCASSLVEGEGRNRYEQYFGPGTRLTVT.

The V gene is TRBV25-1, the J gene TRBJ1-2; perhaps TRBD1 as D (6 bases). Trimming left V 6 bases short and J 8 bases short, with 19 bases between. CDR3 length equals 14 residues. Germline CDR1 reads MGHDK; CDR2 reads SYGVNS. CDR3 residues: CASRDDRFPSGYTF. DNA for the CDR3: TGTGCCAGCAGAGACGACAGGTTCCCGAGCGGCTACACCTTC.

The CDR3 protein is CALLGSSYEQYF. CDR3 DNA sequence: TGTGCCTTACTCGGGAGTTCGTACGAGCAGTACTTC. This chain connects TRBV30 to TRBJ2-5; the D gene is possibly TRBD2 (6 bases). The DNA end is more similar to TRBJ2-7, so the J call may be wrong. Germline-derived CDR1 and CDR2 are GTSNPN and SVGIG (reference sequence). The CDR3 sequence is 12 residues long.

The chain uses TRBV18 and TRBJ1-3; 8 nucleotides match TRBD1. The V segment lost 3 bases and the J segment 4 bases; nucleotides outside the gene matches: 8. There are 16 residues in the CDR3. Per the germline V gene, CDR1 is KGHSH and CDR2 is LQKENI. Written as DNA, the CDR3 is TGTGCCAGCTCACCTTTCGGACAGGGTCCAGGAAACACCATATATTTT. As protein: CASSPFGQGPGNTIYF.

The rearrangement links TRBV4-1 to TRBJ2-7, with 12 nucleotides matching TRBD1. V lost 3 bases and J lost 6; bases outside the gene matches: 6. The CDR3 loop spans 15 amino acids. The germline CDR1 and CDR2 sequences are MGHRA and YSYEKL. CDR3 residues: CASSQPRDRGREQYF. The DNA of the CDR3 is TGCGCCAGCAGCCAGCCCCGGGACAGGGGGCGCGAGCAGTACTTC.

The CDR3 DNA reads TGCGCCAGCAGTCAACCCCGAGGTGTCGAGCAGTACTTC. Translated: CASSQPRGVEQYF. The chain uses TRBV4-1 and TRBJ2-5; unclear D gene. The J call may not be correct, given that the DNA end is closer to TRBJ2-7. This CDR3 spans 13 amino acids. Per germline, CDR1 MGHRA and CDR2 YSYEKL.

The J gene is TRBJ1-2, the V gene TRBV28; D ambiguous. Between the trimmed V and J ends, which lost 4 bases and 0 bases, there was a span of 9 bases. The CDR3 length is 14 residues. CDR1 is MDHEN and CDR2 is SYDVKM in the germline V gene. CDR3 in amino acids: CASSSRGANYGYTF. For the CDR3, the DNA is TGTGCCAGCAGTTCCCGGGGAGCTAACTATGGCTACACCTTC.

The rearrangement uses TRBV5-1 and TRBJ2-7; 14 bases line up with TRBD2. The CDR3 consists of 16 residues. Germline CDR1 reads SGHRS; CDR2 reads YFSETQ. The junction had 8 bases not matched to a gene; V was cut back by 4 bases and J by 5 bases. The CDR3 DNA reads as TGCGCCAGCAGCCAGGGGACTAGCGGGAGTCCCCACGAGCAGTACTTC. As protein: CASSQGTSGSPHEQYF.

The chain links TRBV6-1 to TRBJ2-7; D possibly corresponds to TRBD1 (6 bases). Germline lookup yields CDR1 MNHNS and CDR2 SASEGT. The CDR3 totals 14 residues. The V end lost 10 bases, the J end lost 1 base, and 17 bases lay between the germline ends. The CDR3 nucleotides are TGTGCCACCTCCAGGGACATTACTTCCTACGAGCAGTACTTC. Translation: CATSRDITSYEQYF.

The CDR3 bases are TGCGCCAGCAGCTTGGACCTAGGGGAGCTGTTTTTT. This encodes CASSLDLGELFF. The chain recombines TRBV5-1 with TRBJ2-2; no firm D call. This CDR3 spans 12 amino acids. The germline gives CDR1 SGHRS, CDR2 YFSETQ. V was cut by 0 bases and J by 8 bases, with 5 bases left in between.

The CDR3: CASSFALGGGPYYEQYF. As DNA, the CDR3 is TGTGCCAGCAGTTTTGCTTTGGGCGGGGGGCCTTACTACGAGCAGTACTTC. The V and J genes are TRBV28 and TRBJ2-7; TRBD2 aligns across 8 bases. Looked up from germline, CDR1 is MDHEN and CDR2 is SYDVKM. J gave up 3 bases and V 3 bases, and 13 bases lay outside the gene matches. CDR3 length equals 17 residues.

The chain carries TRBV6-1 and TRBJ2-1; D uncertain. The CDR3 runs to 8 residues. Per the germline V gene, CDR1 is MNHNS and CDR2 is SASEGT. CDR3 nucleotide sequence: TGTGACAATAATGAGCAGTTCTTC. Translation gives CDNNEQFF.

The gene calls are TRBV5-8 and TRBJ2-5; 14 bases agree with TRBD2. The trim removed 4 bases at V and 2 bases at J, leaving 7 bases unmatched. This CDR3 region has 17 residues. Germline CDR1 is SGHTS and CDR2 is YDEGEE. CDR3 sequence reads: CASSMGLAGAVQETQYF. The DNA for the CDR3 is TGTGCCAGCAGCATGGGACTAGCGGGGGCGGTACAAGAGACCCAGTACTTC. The full variable domain, completed using reference TRBV5-8 and TRBJ2-5, is EAGVTQSPTHLIKTRGQQATLRCSPISGHTSVYWYQQALGLGLQFLLWYDEGEERNRGNFPPRFSGRQFPNYSSELNVNALELEDSALYLCASSMGLAGAVQETQYFGPGTRLLVL.

With respect to this clone: Other DNA sequences of this sample code for an identical CDR3. The chain employs TRBV6-1 and TRBJ1-5; a weak D match, TRBD1 (5 bases). Germline CDR1 reads MNHNS; CDR2 reads SASEGT. This CDR3 has 13 residues. V lost 6 bases to trimming and J lost 6 bases, with 12 bases between them. The CDR3 sequence: CASSGTGGQPQHF. In DNA form, the CDR3 reads TGTGCCAGCAGCGGGACGGGGGGTCAGCCCCAGCATTTT.

The rearrangement joins TRBV11-2 to TRBJ1-5; 9 bases fit TRBD1. The CDR3 is 16 amino acids. Trimming took 0 bases from V and 7 from J; bases not matched to a gene: 7. Germline CDR1 SGHAT, CDR2 FQNNGV. The CDR3 sequence: CASSLDGQGFSQPQHF. In DNA, the CDR3 is TGTGCCAGCAGCTTAGATGGACAGGGGTTTAGCCAGCCCCAGCATTTT.